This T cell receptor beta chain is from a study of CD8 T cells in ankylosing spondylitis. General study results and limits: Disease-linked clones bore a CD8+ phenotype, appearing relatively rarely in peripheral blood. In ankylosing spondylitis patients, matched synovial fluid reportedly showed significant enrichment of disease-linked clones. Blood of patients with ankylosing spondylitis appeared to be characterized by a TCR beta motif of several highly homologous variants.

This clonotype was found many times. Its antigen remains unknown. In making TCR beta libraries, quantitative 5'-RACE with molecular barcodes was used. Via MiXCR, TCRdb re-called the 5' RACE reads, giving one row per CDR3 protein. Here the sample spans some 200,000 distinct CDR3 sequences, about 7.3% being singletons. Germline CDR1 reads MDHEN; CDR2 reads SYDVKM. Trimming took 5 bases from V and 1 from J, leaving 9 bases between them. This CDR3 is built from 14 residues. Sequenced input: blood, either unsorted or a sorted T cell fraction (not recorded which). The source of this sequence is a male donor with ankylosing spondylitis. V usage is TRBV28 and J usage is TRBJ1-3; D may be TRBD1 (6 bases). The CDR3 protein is CASSRTASGNTIYF. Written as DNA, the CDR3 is TGTGCCAGCAGTAGGACAGCGTCTGGAAACACCATATATTTT.